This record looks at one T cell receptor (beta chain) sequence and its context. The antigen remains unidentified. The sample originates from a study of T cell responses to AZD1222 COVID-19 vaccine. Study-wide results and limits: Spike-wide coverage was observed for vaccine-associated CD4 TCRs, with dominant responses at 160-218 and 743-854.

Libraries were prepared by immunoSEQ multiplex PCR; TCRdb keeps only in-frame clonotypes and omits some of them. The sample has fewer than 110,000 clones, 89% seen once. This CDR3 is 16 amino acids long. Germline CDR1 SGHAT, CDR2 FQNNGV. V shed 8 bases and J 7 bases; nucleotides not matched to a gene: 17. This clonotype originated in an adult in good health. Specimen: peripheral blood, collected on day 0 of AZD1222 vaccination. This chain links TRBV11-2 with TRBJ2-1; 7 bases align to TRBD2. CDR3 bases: TGTGCCAGCCAACCCCCTCGGGGCGGGAGTTTGAATGAGCAGTTCTTC. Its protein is CASQPPRGGSLNEQFF.